This T cell receptor (beta chain) was recorded in a study of T cell responses to AZD1222 COVID-19 vaccine. About the study: Pooled in the analysis were second doses at about 4 or about 12 weeks. Findings and caveats of the study: Clonal diversity was possibly underestimated, and the donors were mostly white British, with more females.

TCRdb's copy holds only in-frame clones and misses some; the assay was immunoSEQ multiplex PCR. The sample shows about 140,000 clones, roughly 88% of them seen only once. Germline CDR1 is SGDLS and CDR2 is YYNGEE. The CDR3 runs to 14 residues. Trimming pared 0 bases from V and 8 bases from J, leaving 12 bases between. Concerning this clone: Its antigen is unknown.

The sequence derives from an adult in good health. The input for sequencing was peripheral blood, taken on day 0 of AZD1222 vaccination. V is TRBV9 and J is TRBJ2-1; D is possibly TRBD2 (5 bases). This chain's CDR3 is CASSVGSSPDEQFF. CDR3 DNA sequence: TGTGCCAGCAGCGTAGGGTCTAGCCCTGATGAGCAGTTCTTC.